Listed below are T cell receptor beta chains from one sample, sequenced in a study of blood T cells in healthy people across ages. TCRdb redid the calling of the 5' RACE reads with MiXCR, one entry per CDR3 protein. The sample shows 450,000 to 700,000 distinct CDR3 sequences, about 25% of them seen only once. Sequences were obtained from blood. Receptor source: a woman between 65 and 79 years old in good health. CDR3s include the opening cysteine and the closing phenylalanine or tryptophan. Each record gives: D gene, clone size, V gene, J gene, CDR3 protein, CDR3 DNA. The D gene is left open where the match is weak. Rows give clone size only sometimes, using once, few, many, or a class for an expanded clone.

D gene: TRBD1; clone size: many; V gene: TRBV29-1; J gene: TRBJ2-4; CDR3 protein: CSAGTEKNIQYF; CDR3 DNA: TGCAGCGCTGGGACAGAAAAAAACATTCAGTACTTC
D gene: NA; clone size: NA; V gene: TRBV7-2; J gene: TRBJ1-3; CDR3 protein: CASSSQTFLGNTIYF; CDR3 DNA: TGTGCCAGCAGCTCCCAGACGTTTCTTGGAAACACCATATATTTT
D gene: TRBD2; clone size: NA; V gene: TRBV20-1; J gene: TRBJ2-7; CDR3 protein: CSAPPAGGSLNYEQYF; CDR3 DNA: TGCAGTGCTCCTCCAGCGGGGGGGTCATTAAACTACGAGCAGTACTTC
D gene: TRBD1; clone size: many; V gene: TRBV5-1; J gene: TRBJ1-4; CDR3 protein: CASSHGTGAEKLFF; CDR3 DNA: TGCGCCAGCAGCCACGGGACAGGGGCGGAAAAACTGTTTTTT
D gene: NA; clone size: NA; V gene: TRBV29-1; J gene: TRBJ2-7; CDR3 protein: CSARVARDYEQYF; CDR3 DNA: TGCAGCGCTCGGGTGGCCAGGGACTACGAGCAGTACTTC
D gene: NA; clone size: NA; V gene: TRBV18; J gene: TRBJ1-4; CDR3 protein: CASSPQGTNEKLFF; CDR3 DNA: TGTGCCAGCTCACCACAGGGAACTAATGAAAAACTGTTTTTT
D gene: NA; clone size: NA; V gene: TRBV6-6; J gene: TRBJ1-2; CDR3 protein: CASSERGEEGGYTF; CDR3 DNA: TGTGCCAGCAGCGAGCGGGGGGAAGAGGGTGGCTACACCTTC
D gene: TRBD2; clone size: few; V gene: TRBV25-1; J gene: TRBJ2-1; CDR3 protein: CATSSPGLANEQFF; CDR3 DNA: TGTGCCACCTCCTCTCCGGGACTAGCCAATGAGCAGTTCTTC
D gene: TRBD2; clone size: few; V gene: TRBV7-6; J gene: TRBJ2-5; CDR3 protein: CASSLARTSGGQETQYF; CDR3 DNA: TGTGCCAGCAGCTTAGCGAGGACTAGCGGGGGTCAAGAGACCCAGTACTTC
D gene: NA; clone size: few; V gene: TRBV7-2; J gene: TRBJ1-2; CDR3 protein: CASSLETGANYGYTF; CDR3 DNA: TGTGCCAGCAGCTTAGAGACAGGCGCTAACTATGGCTACACCTTC
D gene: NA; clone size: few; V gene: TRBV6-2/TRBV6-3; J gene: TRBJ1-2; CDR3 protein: CASSYARTNYGYTF; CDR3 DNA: TGTGCCAGCAGTTACGCAAGGACTAACTATGGCTACACCTTC
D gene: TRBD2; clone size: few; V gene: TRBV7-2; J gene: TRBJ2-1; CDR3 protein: CASSSRTRREQFF; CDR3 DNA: TGTGCCAGCAGCTCGAGGACTAGACGTGAGCAGTTCTTC
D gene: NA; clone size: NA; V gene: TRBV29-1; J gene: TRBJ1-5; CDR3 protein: CSVNQGGSNQPQHF; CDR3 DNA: TGCAGCGTAAACCAGGGAGGGAGCAATCAGCCCCAGCATTTT
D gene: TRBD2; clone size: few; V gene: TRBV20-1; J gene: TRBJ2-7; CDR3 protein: CSAGQSSGGANEQYF; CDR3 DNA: TGCAGTGCGGGACAGTCTAGCGGGGGGGCCAACGAGCAGTACTTC
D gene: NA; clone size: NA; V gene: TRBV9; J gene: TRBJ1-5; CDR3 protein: CASSVGPGGGNQPQHF; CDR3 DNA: TGTGCCAGCAGCGTTGGACCGGGAGGCGGCAATCAGCCCCAGCATTTT
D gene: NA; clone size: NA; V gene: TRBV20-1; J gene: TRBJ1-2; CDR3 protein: CSAREGHLRSYGYTF; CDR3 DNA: TGCAGTGCTAGAGAAGGGCACCTACGGAGCTATGGCTACACCTTC
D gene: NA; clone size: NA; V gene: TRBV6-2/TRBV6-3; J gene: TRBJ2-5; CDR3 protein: CASSSQLQETQYF; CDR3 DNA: TGTGCCAGCAGTTCCCAGCTCCAAGAGACCCAGTACTTC
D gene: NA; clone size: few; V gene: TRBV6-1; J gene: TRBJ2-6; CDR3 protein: CASRPKTSGANVLTF; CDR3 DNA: TGTGCCAGCAGACCCAAGACTTCTGGGGCCAACGTCCTGACTTTC
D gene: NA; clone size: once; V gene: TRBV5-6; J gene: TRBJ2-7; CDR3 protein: CASSLGLWGSYEQYF; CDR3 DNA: TGTGCCAGCAGCTTGGGGCTCTGGGGTTCCTACGAGCAGTACTTC
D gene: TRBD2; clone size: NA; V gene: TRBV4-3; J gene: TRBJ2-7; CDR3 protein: CASSQRLLAELYEQYF; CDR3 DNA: TGCGCCAGCAGCCAACGCCTACTAGCGGAACTCTACGAGCAGTACTTC
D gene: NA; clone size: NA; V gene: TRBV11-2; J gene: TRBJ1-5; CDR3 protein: CASSLEWGIGAQHF; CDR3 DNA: TGTGCCAGCAGCTTAGAGTGGGGGATTGGGGCCCAGCATTTT
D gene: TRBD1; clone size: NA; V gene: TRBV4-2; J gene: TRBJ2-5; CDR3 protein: CASSQAPTGGQETQYF; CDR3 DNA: TGTGCCAGCAGCCAGGCCCCGACAGGGGGCCAGGAGACCCAGTACTTC
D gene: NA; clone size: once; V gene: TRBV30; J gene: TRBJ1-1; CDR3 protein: CAWSVRQDPRTEAFF; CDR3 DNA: TGTGCCTGGAGTGTACGGCAGGATCCGAGGACTGAAGCTTTCTTT
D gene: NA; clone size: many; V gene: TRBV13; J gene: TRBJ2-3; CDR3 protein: CASSLRQFTDTQYF; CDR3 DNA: TGTGCCAGCAGCCTGCGTCAGTTCACAGATACGCAGTATTTT
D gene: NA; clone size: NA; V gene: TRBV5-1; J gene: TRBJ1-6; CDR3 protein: CASSSTGSSYNSPLHF; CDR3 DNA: TGCGCCAGCAGCTCGACAGGAAGCTCCTATAATTCACCCCTCCACTTT
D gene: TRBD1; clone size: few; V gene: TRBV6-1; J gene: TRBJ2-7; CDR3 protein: CASLLPGGYLGEQYF; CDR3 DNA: TGTGCCAGCCTCTTGCCAGGGGGCTACCTCGGGGAGCAGTACTTC
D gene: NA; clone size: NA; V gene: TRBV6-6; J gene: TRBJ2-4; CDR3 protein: CASSYSALAKNIQYF; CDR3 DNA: TGTGCCAGCAGTTACTCGGCCCTAGCCAAAAACATTCAGTACTTC
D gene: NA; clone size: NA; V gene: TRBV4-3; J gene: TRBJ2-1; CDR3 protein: CASSQGSQVNEQFF; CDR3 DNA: TGCGCCAGCAGCCAAGGGTCGCAGGTCAATGAGCAGTTCTTC
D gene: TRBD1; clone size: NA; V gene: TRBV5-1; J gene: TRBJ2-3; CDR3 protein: CATGTGSMADTQYF; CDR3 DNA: TGCGCCACCGGGACAGGGAGCATGGCAGATACGCAGTATTTT
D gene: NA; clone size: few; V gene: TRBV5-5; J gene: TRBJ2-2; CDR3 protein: CASSTGLPTGELFF; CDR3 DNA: TGTGCCAGCAGCACGGGACTTCCCACCGGGGAGCTGTTTTTT
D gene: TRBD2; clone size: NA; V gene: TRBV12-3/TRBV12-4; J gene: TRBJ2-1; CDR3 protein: CASSRALAGVYEQFF; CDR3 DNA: TGTGCCAGCTCAAGGGCTCTAGCGGGGGTATATGAGCAGTTCTTC
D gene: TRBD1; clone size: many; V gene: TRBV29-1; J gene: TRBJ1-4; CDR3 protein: CSVQGGDEKLFF; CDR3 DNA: TGCAGCGTTCAGGGGGGGGATGAAAAACTGTTTTTT
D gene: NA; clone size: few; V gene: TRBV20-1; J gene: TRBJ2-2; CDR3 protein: CSAQGPGTGELFF; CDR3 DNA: TGCAGTGCCCAAGGGCCTGGCACCGGGGAGCTGTTTTTT
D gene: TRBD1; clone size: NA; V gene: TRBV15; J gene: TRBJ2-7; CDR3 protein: CATSRDRDRAYEQYF; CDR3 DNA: TGTGCCACCAGCCGAGACAGGGACAGGGCCTACGAGCAGTACTTC
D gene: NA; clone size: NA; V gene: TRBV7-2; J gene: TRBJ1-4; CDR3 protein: CASSLSPRSNEKPFF; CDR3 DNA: TGTGCCAGCAGCTTAAGTCCCAGATCTAATGAAAAACCGTTTTTT
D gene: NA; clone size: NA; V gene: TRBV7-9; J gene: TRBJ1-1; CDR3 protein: CASSFGLGVPEAFF; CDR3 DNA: TGTGCCAGCAGCTTTGGACTGGGCGTCCCTGAAGCTTTCTTT
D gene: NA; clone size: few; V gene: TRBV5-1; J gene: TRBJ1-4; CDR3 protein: CASNPGEGTDEKLFF; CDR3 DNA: TGCGCCAGCAACCCCGGGGAGGGCACAGATGAAAAACTGTTTTTT
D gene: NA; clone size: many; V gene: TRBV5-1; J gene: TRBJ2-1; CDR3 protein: CASSLGGSTYNEQFF; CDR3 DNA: TGCGCCAGCAGCTTGGGGGGATCGACCTACAATGAGCAGTTCTTC
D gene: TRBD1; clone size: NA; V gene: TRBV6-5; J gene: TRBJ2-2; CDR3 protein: CASRDREPGELFF; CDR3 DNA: TGTGCCAGCAGGGACAGGGAACCCGGGGAGCTGTTTTTT
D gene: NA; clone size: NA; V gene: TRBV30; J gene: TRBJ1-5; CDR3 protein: CAWTPGTDNQPQHF; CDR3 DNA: TGTGCCTGGACGCCAGGCACCGATAATCAGCCCCAGCATTTT
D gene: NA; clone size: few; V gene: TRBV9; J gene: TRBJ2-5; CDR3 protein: CASSVSARGASQETQYF; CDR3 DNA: TGTGCCAGCAGCGTTAGCGCCCGGGGGGCCTCCCAAGAGACCCAGTACTTC
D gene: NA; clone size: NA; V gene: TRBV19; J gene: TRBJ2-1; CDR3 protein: CASNPWGTYNEQFF; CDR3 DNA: TGTGCCAGCAACCCATGGGGAACCTACAATGAGCAGTTCTTC
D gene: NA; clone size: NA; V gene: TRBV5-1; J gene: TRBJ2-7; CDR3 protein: CASSFSRGPYEQYF; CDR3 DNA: TGCGCCAGCAGCTTCTCCAGGGGCCCCTACGAGCAGTACTTC
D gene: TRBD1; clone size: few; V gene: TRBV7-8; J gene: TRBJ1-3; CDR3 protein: CASRTGGSGGRDTIYF; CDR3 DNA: TGTGCCAGCAGGACAGGGGGCAGCGGTGGTAGGGACACCATATATTTT
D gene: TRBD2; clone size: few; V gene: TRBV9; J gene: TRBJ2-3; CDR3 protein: CASSVAMERGLTDTRYF; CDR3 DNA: TGTGCCAGCAGCGTAGCGATGGAGCGGGGGCTTACAGATACGCGGTATTTT
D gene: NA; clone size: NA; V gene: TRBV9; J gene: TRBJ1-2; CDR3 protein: CASSVGTEYGYTF; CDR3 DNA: TGTGCCAGCAGCGTCGGGACGGAGTATGGCTACACCTTC
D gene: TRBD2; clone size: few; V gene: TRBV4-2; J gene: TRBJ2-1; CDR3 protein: CASSQFSGGLSSYNEQFF; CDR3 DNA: TGTGCCAGCAGCCAATTTAGCGGGGGCTTAAGCTCCTACAATGAGCAGTTCTTC
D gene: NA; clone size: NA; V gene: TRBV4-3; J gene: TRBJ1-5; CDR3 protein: CASSLDTNQPQHF; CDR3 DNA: TGCGCCAGCAGTTTGGACACAAATCAGCCCCAGCATTTT
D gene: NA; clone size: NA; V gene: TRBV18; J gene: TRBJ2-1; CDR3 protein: CASSPARANEQFF; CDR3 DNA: TGTGCCAGCTCACCAGCCAGGGCCAATGAGCAGTTCTTC
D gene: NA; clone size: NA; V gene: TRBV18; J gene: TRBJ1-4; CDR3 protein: CASSPGRDEKLFF; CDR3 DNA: TGTGCCAGCTCACCAGGGCGGGATGAAAAACTGTTTTTT
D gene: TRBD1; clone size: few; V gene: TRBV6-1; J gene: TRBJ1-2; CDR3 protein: CASDTGGSYGYTF; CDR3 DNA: TGTGCCAGCGATACAGGGGGCTCCTATGGCTACACCTTC
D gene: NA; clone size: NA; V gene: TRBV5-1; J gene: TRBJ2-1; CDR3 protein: CASSLVPYAYNEQFF; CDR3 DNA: TGCGCCAGCAGCTTGGTTCCTTACGCCTACAATGAGCAGTTCTTC
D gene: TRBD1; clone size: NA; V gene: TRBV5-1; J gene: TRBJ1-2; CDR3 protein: CASSGTEDGYTF; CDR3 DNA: TGCGCCAGCAGCGGGACAGAGGATGGCTACACCTTC
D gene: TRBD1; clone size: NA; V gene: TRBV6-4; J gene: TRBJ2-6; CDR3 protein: CASSLQGAGSGANVLTF; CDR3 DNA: TGTGCCAGCAGCCTGCAGGGGGCTGGGTCTGGGGCCAACGTCCTGACTTTC
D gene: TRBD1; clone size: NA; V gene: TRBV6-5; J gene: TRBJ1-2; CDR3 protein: CASSTGTAAYGYTF; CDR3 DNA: TGTGCCAGCAGTACTGGGACAGCTGCCTATGGCTACACCTTC
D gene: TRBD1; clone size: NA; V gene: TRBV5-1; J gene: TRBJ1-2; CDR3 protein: CASGTGRNYGYTF; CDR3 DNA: TGCGCCAGCGGGACAGGGAGGAACTATGGCTACACCTTC
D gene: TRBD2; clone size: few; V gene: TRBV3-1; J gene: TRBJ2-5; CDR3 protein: CASSSQPRLAGDRQETQYF; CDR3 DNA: TGTGCCAGCAGCTCTCAACCCAGACTAGCGGGGGATAGACAAGAGACCCAGTACTTC
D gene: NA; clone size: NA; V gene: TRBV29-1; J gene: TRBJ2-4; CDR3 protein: CSVESGFKNIQYF; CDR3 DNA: TGCAGCGTTGAATCAGGGTTCAAAAACATTCAGTACTTC